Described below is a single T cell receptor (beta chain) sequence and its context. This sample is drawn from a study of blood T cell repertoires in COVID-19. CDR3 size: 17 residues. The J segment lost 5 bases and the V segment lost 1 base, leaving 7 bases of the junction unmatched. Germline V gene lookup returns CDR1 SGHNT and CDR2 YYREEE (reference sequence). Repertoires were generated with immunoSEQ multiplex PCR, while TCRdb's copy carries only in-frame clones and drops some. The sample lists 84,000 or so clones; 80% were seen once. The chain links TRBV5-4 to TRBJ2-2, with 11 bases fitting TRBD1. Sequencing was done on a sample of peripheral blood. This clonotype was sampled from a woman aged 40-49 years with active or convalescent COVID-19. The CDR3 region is CASSLWGGTGGTGELFF. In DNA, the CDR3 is TGTGCCAGCAGCTTGTGGGGCGGGACAGGGGGGACCGGGGAGCTGTTTTTT.